The clone carrying this T cell receptor beta chain showed up just a few times. CDR1 is MNHNS and CDR2 is SASEGT in the germline V gene. Trimming took off 6 bases at V and 3 bases at J, with 12 bases between the two ends. This CDR3 spans 13 amino acids. This entry is derived from a study of OX40 agonist ivuxolimab in advanced cancers. Across the study: Intravenous ivuxolimab at 0.01 to 10 mg/kg was given to patients every 2 weeks. Patients were 82.7% male with ages roughly 23 to 79, mean about 60. Allowance was made for prior anti-PD-1, anti-PD-L1 or anti-CTLA-4 therapy, and 40% to 45% had some.

This table comes from immunoSEQ multiplex PCR, and its TCRdb copy is limited to in-frame clones, with some not included. The sample contains roughly 35,000 clones, 80% to 85% of which appear only once. Sampled blood was obtained at baseline, cycle 4 day 1, and cycle 7 day 1. The gene calls are TRBV6-1 and TRBJ2-7; weak D call: TRBD1 (7 bases). The origin of this receptor is an adult with an advanced solid tumor such as melanoma, head and neck, liver or kidney cancer. Sequencing was performed on CD4+ or CD8+ T cells sorted from blood, taken in a trial of the OX40 agonist ivuxolimab. CDR3 region: CASRRGQNYEQYF. CDR3 nucleotides: TGTGCCAGCAGGCGGGGACAGAACTACGAGCAGTACTTC.